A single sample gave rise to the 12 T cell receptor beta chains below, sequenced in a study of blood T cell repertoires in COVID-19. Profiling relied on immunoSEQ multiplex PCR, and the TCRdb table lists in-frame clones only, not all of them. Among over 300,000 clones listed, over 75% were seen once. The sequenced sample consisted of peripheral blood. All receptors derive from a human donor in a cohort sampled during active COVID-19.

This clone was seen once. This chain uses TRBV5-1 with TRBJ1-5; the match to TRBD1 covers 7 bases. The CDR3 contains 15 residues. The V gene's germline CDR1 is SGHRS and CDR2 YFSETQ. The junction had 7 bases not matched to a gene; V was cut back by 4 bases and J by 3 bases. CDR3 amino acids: CASSLQGGNNQPQHF. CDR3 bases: TGCGCCAGCAGCCTCCAGGGGGGTAACAATCAGCCCCAGCATTTT.

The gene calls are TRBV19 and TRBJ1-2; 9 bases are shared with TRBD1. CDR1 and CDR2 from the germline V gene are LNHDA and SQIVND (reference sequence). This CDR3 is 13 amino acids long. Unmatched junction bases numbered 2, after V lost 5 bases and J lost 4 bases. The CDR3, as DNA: TGTGCCAGTAGTGAGGGACAGGGCTATGGCTACACCTTC. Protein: CASSEGQGYGYTF.

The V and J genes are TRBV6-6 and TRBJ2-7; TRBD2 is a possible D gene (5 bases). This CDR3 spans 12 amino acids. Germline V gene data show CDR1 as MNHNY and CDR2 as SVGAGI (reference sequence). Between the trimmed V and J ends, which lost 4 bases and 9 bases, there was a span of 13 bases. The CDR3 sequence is CASSSVTGMQYF. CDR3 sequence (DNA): TGTGCCAGCAGTTCAGTAACGGGGATGCAGTACTTC.

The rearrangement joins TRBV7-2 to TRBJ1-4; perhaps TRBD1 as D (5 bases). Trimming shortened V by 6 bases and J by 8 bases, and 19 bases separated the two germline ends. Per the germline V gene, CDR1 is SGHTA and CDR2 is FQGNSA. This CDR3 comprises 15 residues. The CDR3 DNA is TGTGCCAGCAGTAGAGACGGGACTGCGGCCGAAAAACTGTTTTTT. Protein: CASSRDGTAAEKLFF.

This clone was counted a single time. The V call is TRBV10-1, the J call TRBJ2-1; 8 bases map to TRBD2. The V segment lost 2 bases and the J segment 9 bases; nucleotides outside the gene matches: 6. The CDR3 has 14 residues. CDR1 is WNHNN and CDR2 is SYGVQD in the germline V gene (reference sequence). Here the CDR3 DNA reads TGCGCCAGCAGTGAGGGGGGACTAGACGGTGAGCAGTTCTTC. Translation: CASSEGGLDGEQFF.

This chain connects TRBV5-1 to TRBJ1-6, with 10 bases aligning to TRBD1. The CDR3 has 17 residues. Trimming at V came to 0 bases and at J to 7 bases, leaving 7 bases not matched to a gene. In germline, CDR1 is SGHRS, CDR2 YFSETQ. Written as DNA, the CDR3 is TGCGCCAGCAGCTTGGCCGGGACAGGGGTAGAGAATTCACCCCTCCACTTT. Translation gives CASSLAGTGVENSPLHF.

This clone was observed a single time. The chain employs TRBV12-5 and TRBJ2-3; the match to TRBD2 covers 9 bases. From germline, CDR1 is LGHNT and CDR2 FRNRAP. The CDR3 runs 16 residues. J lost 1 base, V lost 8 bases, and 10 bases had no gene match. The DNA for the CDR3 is TGTGCTAGTCGTGTCTTTGCGGGGGGGGGCACAGATACGCAGTATTTT. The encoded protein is CASRVFAGGGTDTQYF.

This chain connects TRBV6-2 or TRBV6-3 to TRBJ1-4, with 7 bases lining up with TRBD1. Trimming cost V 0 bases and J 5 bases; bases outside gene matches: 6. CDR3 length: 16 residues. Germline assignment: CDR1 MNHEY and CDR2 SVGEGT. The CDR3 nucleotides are TGTGCCAGCAGTTACTCCCCGGGACAGCCAAATGAAAAACTGTTTTTT. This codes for CASSYSPGQPNEKLFF.

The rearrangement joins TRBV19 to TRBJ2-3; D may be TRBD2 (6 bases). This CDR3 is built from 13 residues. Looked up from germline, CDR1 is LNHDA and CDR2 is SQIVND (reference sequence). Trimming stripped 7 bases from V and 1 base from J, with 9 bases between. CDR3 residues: CASTSAGTDTQYF. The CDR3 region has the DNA TGTGCCAGTACTAGCGCCGGCACAGATACGCAGTATTTT.

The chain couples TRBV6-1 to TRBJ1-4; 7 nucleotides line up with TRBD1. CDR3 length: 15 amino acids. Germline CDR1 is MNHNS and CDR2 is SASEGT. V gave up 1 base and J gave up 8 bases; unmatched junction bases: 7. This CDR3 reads CASSEGGGGPEKLFF. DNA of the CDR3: TGTGCCAGCAGTGAAGGTGGAGGGGGCCCCGAAAAACTGTTTTTT.

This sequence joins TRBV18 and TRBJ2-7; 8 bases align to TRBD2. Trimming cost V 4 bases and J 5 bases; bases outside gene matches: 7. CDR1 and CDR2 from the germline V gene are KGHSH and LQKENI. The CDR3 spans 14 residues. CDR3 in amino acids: CASSLREGRNEQYF. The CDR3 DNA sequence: TGTGCCAGCTCACTACGGGAGGGCAGGAACGAGCAGTACTTC.

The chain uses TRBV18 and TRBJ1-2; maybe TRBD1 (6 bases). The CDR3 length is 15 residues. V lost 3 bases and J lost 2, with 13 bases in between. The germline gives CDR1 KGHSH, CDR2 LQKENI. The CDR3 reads CASSPGGAKNYGYTF. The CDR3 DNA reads TGTGCCAGCTCACCCGGGGGGGCGAAGAACTATGGCTACACCTTC.